Presented here are 4 T cell receptor beta chains from one specimen sequenced in a study of PD-1 blockade in classical Hodgkin lymphoma (dated by TCRdb to about 2020). The sample's time point label is to be understood as: cycle 4 day 1 (C4D1), after more than five weeks of nivolumab. Every trial patient had relapsed after autologous stem cell transplantation, and cohorts A, B and C differed in prior brentuximab vedotin exposure. Libraries were prepared through the immunoSEQ multiplex PCR assay. TCRdb took over this immuneACCESS table, retaining in-frame rearrangements with V and J assigned. Such tables are incomplete; in checked studies, under half of the missing clones stem from an unresolved V gene, and the remainder is unexplained. For this sample there are about 39,000 clones; roughly 78% appear just once. In total, the top ten clones hold around a third of the sample. Sequences were derived from peripheral blood mononuclear cells (PBMCs), sampled before the fourth cycle of nivolumab. The receptors originated from a human donor with classical Hodgkin lymphoma.

The rearrangement uses TRBV19 and TRBJ2-1, with 15 bases aligning to TRBD2. There are 17 residues in the CDR3. Germline assignment: CDR1 LNHDA and CDR2 SQIVND (reference sequence). The V and J ends lost 4 bases and 8 bases, in that order; junction bases with no gene match: 9. CDR3 sequence (DNA): TGTGCCAGTAGTACGAAGGGACTAGCGGGGGGTAGTTATGAGCAGTTCTTC. Translating gives CASSTKGLAGGSYEQFF.

This chain uses TRBV5-1 with TRBJ1-2, with a tentative D call TRBD1 (5 bases). Between the trimmed V and J ends, which lost 1 base and 8 bases, there was a span of 12 bases. This CDR3 region has 13 residues. Germline V gene lookup returns CDR1 SGHRS and CDR2 YFSETQ. This chain's CDR3 is CASSLTREGGYTF. The DNA for the CDR3 is TGCGCCAGCAGCTTGACCAGGGAGGGGGGCTACACCTTC.

V and J are TRBV29-1 and TRBJ1-1, with a tentative D call TRBD1 (5 bases). The CDR3 sequence is 14 residues long. V shed 7 bases and J shed 1 base, with 16 bases lying between them. Germline CDR1 is SQVTM and CDR2 is ANQGSEA. CDR3 loop: CSASIGQGNTEAFF. For the CDR3, the DNA is TGCAGCGCAAGTATCGGGCAGGGGAACACTGAAGCTTTCTTT.

V and J are TRBV5-1 and TRBJ2-5; 10 nucleotides agree with TRBD2. The CDR3 totals 18 residues. CDR1 and CDR2 from the germline V gene are SGHRS and YFSETQ. V dropped 0 bases and J dropped 5; count of bases not matched to a gene: 13. CDR3: CASSLAPSGGFPRETQYF. CDR3 sequence (DNA): TGCGCCAGCAGCTTGGCGCCTAGCGGGGGATTCCCAAGGGAGACCCAGTACTTC.